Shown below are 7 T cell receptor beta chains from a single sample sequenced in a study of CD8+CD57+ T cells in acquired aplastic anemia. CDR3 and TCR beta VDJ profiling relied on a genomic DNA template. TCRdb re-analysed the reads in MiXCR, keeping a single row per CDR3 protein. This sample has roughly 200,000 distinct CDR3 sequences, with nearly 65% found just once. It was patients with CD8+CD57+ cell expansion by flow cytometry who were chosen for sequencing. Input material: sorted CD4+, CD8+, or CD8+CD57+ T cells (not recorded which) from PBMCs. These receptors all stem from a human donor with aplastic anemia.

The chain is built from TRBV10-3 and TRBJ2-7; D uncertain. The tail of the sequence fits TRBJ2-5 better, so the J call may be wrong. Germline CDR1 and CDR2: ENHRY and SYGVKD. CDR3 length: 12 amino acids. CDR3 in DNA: TGTGCCATCAGTGATAGGGAAGAGACCCAGTACTTC. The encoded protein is CAISDREETQYF.

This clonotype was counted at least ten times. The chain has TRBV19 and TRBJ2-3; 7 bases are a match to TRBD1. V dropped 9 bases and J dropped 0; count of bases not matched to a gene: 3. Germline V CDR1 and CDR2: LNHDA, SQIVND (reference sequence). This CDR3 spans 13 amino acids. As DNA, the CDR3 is TGTGCCAGCAGGGACAGTAGCACAGATACGCAGTATTTT. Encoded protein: CASRDSSTDTQYF.

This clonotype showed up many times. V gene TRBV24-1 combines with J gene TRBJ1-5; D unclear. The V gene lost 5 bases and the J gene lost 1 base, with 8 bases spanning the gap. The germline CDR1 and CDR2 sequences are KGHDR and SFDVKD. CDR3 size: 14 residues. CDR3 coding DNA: TGTGCCACCAGTGCGGGCCAGAGCAATCAGCCCCAGCATTTT. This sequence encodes CATSAGQSNQPQHF.

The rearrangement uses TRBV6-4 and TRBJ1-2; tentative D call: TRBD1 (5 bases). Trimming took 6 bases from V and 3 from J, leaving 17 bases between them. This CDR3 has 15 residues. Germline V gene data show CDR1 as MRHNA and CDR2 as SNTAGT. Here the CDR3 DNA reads TGTGCCAGCAGCTTACACCGGGACCTTGACTATGGCTACACCTTC. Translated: CASSLHRDLDYGYTF.

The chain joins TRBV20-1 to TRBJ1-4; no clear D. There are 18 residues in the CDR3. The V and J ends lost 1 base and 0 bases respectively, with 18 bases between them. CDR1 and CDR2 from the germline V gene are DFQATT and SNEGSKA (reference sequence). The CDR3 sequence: CSARVRGVLPTTNEKLFF. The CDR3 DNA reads TGCAGTGCTAGAGTTCGCGGGGTTCTACCCACAACTAATGAAAAACTGTTTTTT.

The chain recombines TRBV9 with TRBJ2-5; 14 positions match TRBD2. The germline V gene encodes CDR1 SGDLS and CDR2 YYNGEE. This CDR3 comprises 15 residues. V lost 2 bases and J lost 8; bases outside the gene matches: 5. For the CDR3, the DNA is TGTGCCAGCAGCGTGACTAGCGGGGGGGTCCAAACCCAGTACTTC. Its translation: CASSVTSGGVQTQYF.

This chain's CDR3 is CASKSGLSYEQYF. CDR3 coding DNA: TGTGCCAGTAAAAGCGGGTTGTCCTACGAGCAGTACTTC. This chain joins TRBV19 and TRBJ2-7; D is possibly TRBD2 (6 bases). The V end lost 7 bases, the J end lost 1 base, and 11 bases lay between the germline ends. Germline V gene lookup returns CDR1 LNHDA and CDR2 SQIVND (reference sequence). The CDR3 runs 13 residues.